Sequencing of this T cell receptor (beta chain) was carried out in a study of cytomegalovirus exposure and HLA in healthy donors. 13 Jbeta primers and 60 Vbeta primers were used for the PCR. The method was immunoSEQ multiplex PCR; TCRdb's version includes in-frame clones alone and lacks a portion of them. The sample holds about 140,000 clones; about two thirds are singletons and the top ten take approximately 3.9%. Findings and caveats of the study: TCR beta chains numbering more than 150 were designated cytomegalovirus-associated. A later analysis showed TCR association rates differing by HLA locus, peaking at DRB1 and lowest at HLA-C. Researchers left out some V segments, among them TRBV6-2 and TRBV6-3, as indistinguishable.

This clone was found a few times. Its antigen is not known. The CDR3 is made up of 15 amino acids. Per germline, CDR1 MGHDK and CDR2 SYGVNS. The receptor was derived from a man aged 45-60 years in good health and CMV-seropositive. The specimen sequenced was PBMCs. The rearrangement uses TRBV25-1 and TRBJ2-5; 8 bases fit TRBD1. TRBJ2-7 matches the DNA end more closely, so the J call is doubtful. CDR3 amino acids: CASNPDRGAPYEQYF. In nucleotides, the CDR3 is TGTGCCAGCAACCCAGACAGGGGTGCTCCCTACGAGCAGTACTTC.